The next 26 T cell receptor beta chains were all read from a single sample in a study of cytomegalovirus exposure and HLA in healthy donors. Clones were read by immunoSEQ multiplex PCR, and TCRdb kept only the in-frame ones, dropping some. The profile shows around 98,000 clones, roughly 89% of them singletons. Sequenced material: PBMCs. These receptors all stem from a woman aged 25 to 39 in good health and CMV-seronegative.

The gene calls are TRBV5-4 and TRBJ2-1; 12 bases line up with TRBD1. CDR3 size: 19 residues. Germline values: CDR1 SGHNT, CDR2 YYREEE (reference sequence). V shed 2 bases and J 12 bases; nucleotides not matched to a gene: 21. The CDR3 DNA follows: TGTGCCAGCAGCTTAAACAGCTTCTGGGACAGGGGGCCTAATGGAGGGCAGTTCTTC. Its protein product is CASSLNSFWDRGPNGGQFF.

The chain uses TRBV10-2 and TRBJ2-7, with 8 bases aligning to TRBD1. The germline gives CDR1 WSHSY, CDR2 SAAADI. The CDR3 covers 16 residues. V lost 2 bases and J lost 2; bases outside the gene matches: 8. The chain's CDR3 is CASSEGNRGRPYEQYF. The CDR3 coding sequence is TGCGCCAGCAGTGAGGGGAACAGGGGGAGGCCCTACGAGCAGTACTTC.

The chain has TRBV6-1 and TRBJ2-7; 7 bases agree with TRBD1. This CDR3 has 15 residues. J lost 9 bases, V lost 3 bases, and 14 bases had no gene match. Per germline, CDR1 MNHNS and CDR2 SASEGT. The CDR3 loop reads CASSDGRRTGVGQYF. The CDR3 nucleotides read TGTGCCAGCAGTGACGGTAGGCGTACAGGGGTCGGGCAGTACTTC.

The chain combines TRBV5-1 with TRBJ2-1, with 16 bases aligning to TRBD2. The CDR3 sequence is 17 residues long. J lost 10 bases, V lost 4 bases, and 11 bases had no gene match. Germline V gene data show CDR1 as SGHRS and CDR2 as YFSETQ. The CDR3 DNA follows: TGCGCCAGCAGCCCGGGACTAGCGGGGGGGCAGGTTGTGGAGCAGTTCTTC. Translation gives CASSPGLAGGQVVEQFF. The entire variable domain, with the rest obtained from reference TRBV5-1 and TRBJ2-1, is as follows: KAGVTQTPRYLIKTRGQQVTLSCSPISGHRSVSWYQQTPGQGLQFLFEYFSETQRNKGNFPGRFSGRQFSNSRSEMNVSTLELGDSALYLCASSPGLAGGQVVEQFFGPGTRLTVL.

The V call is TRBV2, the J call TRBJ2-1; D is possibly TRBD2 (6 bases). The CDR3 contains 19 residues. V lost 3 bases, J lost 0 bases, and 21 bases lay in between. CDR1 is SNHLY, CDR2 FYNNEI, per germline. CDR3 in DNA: TGTGCCAGCAGTGAGCAATTACCCACGACTAGGAGCTCCTACAATGAGCAGTTCTTC. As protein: CASSEQLPTTRSSYNEQFF. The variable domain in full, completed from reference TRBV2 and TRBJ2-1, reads EPEVTQTPSHQVTQMGQEVILRCVPISNHLYFYWYRQILGQKVEFLVSFYNNEISEKSEIFDDQFSVERPDGSNFTLKIRSTKLEDSAMYFCASSEQLPTTRSSYNEQFFGPGTRLTVL.

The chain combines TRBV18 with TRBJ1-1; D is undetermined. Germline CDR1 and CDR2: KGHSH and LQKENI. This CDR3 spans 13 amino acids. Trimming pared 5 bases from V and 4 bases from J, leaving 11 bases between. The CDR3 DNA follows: TGTGCCAGCTCAGGCTCCCCGGGCACTGAAGCTTTCTTT. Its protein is CASSGSPGTEAFF.

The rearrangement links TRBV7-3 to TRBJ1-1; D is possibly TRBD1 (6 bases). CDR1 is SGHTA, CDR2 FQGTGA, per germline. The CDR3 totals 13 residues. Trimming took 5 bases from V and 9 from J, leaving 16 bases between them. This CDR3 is CASSPISQGQAFF. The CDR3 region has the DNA TGTGCCAGCAGCCCAATCTCACAGGGCCAAGCTTTCTTT.

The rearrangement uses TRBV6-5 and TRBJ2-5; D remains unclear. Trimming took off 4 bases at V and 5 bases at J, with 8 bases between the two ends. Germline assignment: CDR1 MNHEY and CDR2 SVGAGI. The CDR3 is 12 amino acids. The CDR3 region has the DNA TGTGCCAGCAGTTCCCATAGCGAGACCCAGTACTTC. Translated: CASSSHSETQYF.

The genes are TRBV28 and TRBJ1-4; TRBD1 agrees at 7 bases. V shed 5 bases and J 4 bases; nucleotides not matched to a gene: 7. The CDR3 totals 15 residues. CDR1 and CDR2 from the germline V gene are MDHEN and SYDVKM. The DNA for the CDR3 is TGTGCCAGCAGTCCCCCGGGACAGCATAATGAAAAACTGTTTTTT. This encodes CASSPPGQHNEKLFF.

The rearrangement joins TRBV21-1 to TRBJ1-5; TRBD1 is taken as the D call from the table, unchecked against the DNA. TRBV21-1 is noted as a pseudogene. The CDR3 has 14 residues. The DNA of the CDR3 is TGTGCCAGCAGCACCAACAGCTTACATCAGCCCCAGCATTTT. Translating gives CASSTNSLHQPQHF.

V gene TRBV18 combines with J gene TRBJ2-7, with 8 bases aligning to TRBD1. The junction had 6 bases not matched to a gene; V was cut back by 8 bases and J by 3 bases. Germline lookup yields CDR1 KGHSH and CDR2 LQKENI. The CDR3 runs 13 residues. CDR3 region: CASRTGSIYEQYF. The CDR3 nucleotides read TGTGCCAGCCGGACAGGGAGTATCTACGAGCAGTACTTC.

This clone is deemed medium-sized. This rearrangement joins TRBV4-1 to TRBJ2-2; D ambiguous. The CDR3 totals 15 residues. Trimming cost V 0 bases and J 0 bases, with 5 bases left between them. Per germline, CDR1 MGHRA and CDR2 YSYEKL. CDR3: CASSQDGANTGELFF. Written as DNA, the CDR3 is TGCGCCAGCAGCCAAGATGGAGCGAACACCGGGGAGCTGTTTTTT.

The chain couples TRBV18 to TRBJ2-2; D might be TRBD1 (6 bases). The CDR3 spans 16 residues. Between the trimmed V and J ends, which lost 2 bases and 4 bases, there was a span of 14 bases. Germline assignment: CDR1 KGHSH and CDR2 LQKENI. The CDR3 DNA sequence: TGTGCCAGCTCACCAGGGGGCGGGCTTCCCACCGGGGAGCTGTTTTTT. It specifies CASSPGGGLPTGELFF.

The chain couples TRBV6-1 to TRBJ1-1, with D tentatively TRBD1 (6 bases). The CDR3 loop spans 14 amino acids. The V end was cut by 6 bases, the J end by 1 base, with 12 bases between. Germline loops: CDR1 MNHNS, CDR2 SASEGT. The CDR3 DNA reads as TGTGCCAGCAGCTGGACAGCGACGAACACTGAAGCTTTCTTT. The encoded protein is CASSWTATNTEAFF.

The DNA for the CDR3 is TGTGCCAGCAGTACCGCCACGATCTACGGGACATACTACGAGCAGTACTTC. This sequence encodes CASSTATIYGTYYEQYF. This chain joins TRBV28 and TRBJ2-7, with D tentatively TRBD1 (6 bases). There are 17 residues in the CDR3. V was pared by 5 bases and J by 3 bases, with 23 bases between. Per germline, CDR1 MDHEN and CDR2 SYDVKM.

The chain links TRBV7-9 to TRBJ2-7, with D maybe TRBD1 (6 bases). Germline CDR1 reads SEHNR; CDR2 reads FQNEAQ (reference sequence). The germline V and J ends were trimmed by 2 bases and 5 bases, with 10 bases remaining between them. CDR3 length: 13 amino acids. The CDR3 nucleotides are TGTGCCAGCAGCTTACTTACAGGGCACGAGCAGTACTTC. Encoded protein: CASSLLTGHEQYF.

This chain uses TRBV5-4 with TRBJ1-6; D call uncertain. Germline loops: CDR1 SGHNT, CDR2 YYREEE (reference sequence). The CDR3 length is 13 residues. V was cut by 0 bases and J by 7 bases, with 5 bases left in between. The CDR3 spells CASSLDRNSPLHF. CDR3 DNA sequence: TGTGCCAGCAGCTTGGACAGAAATTCACCCCTCCACTTT. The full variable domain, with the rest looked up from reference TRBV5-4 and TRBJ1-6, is ETGVTQSPTHLIKTRGQQVTLRCSSQSGHNTVSWYQQALGQGPQFIFQYYREEENGRGNFPPRFSGLQFPNYSSELNVNALELDDSALYLCASSLDRNSPLHFGNGTRLTVT.

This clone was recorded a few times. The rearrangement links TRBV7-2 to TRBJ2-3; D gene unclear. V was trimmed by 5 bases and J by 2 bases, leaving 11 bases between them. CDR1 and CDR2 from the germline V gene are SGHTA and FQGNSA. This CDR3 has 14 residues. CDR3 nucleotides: TGTGCCAGCAGCCTCTACCTTCCCACAGATACGCAGTATTTT. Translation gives CASSLYLPTDTQYF.

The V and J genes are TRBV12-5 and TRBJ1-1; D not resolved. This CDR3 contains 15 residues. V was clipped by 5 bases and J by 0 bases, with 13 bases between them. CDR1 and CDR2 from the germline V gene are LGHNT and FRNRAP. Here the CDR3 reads CASGPARRVNTEAFF. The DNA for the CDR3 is TGTGCTAGTGGTCCCGCACGTCGGGTGAACACTGAAGCTTTCTTT.

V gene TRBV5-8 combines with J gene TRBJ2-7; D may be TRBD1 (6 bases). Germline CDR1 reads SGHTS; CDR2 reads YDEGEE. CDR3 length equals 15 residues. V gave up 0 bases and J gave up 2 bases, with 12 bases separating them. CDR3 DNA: TGTGCCAGCAGCTTGGCTGGGGGCAGTACCTACGAGCAGTACTTC. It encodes CASSLAGGSTYEQYF. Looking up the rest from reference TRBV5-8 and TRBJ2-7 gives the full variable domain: EAGVTQSPTHLIKTRGQQATLRCSPISGHTSVYWYQQALGLGLQFLLWYDEGEERNRGNFPPRFSGRQFPNYSSELNVNALELEDSALYLCASSLAGGSTYEQYFGPGTRLTVT.

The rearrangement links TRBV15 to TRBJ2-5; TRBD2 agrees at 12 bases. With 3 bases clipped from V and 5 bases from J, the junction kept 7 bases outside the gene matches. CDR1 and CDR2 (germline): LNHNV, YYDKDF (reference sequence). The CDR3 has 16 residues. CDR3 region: CATSSMWTSGEETQYF. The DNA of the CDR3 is TGTGCCACCAGCAGCATGTGGACTAGCGGGGAGGAGACCCAGTACTTC.

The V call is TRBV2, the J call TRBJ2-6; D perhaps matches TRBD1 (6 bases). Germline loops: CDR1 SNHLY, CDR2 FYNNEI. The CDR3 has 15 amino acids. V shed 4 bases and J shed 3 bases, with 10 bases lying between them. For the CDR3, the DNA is TGTGCCAGCAGTGCCCGGACAGATGGGGCCAACGTCCTGACTTTC. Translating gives CASSARTDGANVLTF.

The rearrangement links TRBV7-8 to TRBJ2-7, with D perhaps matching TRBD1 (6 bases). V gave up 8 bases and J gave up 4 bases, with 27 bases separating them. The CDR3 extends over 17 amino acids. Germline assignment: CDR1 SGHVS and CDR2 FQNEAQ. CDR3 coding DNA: TGTGCCAGCTTACGAAGCCCTGGGGGCCTCACCGAGTACGAGCAGTACTTC. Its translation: CASLRSPGGLTEYEQYF.

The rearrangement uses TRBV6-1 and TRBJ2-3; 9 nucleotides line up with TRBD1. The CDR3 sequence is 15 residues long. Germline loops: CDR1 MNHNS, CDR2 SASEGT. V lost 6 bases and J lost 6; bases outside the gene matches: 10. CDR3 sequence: CASRGTGTPPDTQYF. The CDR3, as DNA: TGTGCCAGCAGAGGGACAGGGACCCCTCCCGATACGCAGTATTTT.

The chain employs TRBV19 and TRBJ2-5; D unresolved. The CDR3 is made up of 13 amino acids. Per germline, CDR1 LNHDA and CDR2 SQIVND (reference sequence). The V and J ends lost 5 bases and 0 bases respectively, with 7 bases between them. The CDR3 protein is CASSEAYQETQYF. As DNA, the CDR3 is TGTGCCAGTAGTGAAGCGTACCAAGAGACCCAGTACTTC.

Here the CDR3 DNA reads TGTGCCAGCAGTTTGCAGGGGCCTATTAACCCCTACGAGCAGTACTTC. Its protein product is CASSLQGPINPYEQYF. The genes are TRBV28 and TRBJ2-7; a weak D match, TRBD1 (6 bases). The CDR3 contains 16 residues. Trimming took 3 bases from V and 2 from J, leaving 17 bases between them. CDR1 and CDR2 from the germline V gene are MDHEN and SYDVKM.